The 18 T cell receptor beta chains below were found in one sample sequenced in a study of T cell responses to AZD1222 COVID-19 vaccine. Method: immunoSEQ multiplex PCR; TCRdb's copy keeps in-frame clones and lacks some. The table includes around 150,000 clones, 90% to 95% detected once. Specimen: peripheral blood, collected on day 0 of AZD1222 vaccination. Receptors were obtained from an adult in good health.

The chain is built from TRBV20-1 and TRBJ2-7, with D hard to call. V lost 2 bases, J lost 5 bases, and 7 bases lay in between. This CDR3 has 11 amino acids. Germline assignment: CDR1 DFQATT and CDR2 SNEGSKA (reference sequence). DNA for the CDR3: TGCAGTGCTAGACGGGTGGACGAGCAGTACTTC. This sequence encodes CSARRVDEQYF.

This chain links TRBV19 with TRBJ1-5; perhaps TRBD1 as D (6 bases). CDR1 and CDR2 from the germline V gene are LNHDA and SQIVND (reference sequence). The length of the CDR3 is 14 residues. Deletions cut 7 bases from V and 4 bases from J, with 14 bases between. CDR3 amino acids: CASTQGGENQPQHF. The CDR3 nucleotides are TGTGCCAGTACCCAAGGGGGGGAGAATCAGCCCCAGCATTTT.

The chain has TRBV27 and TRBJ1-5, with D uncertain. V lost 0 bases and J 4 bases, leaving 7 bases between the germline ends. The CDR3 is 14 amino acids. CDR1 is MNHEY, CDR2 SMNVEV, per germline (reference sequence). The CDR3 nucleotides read TGTGCCAGCAGTTTATCACGAGGAAATCAGCCCCAGCATTTT. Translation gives CASSLSRGNQPQHF.

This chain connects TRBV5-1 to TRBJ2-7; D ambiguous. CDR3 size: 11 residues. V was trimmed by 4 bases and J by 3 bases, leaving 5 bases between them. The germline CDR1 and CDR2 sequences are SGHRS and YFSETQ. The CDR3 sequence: CASSMYYEQYF. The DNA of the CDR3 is TGCGCCAGCAGCATGTACTACGAGCAGTACTTC. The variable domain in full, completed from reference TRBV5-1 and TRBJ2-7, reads KAGVTQTPRYLIKTRGQQVTLSCSPISGHRSVSWYQQTPGQGLQFLFEYFSETQRNKGNFPGRFSGRQFSNSRSEMNVSTLELGDSALYLCASSMYYEQYFGPGTRLTVT.

Here the CDR3 reads CASSPMGSTGWSYNEQFF. DNA of the CDR3: TGTGCCAGCAGCCCCATGGGTTCGACAGGGTGGTCCTACAATGAGCAGTTCTTC. The chain links TRBV13 to TRBJ2-1, with 7 bases identical to TRBD1. CDR3 length: 18 amino acids. Germline V lookup: CDR1 PRHDT, CDR2 FYEKMQ (reference sequence). J lost 1 base, V lost 5 bases, and 14 bases had no gene match.

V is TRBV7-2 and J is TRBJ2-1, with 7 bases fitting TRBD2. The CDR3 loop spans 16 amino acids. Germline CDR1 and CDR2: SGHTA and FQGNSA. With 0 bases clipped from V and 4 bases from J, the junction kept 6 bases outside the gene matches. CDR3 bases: TGTGCCAGCAGCTTAGCGGGGGGGGTAACTTACAATGAGCAGTTCTTC. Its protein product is CASSLAGGVTYNEQFF.

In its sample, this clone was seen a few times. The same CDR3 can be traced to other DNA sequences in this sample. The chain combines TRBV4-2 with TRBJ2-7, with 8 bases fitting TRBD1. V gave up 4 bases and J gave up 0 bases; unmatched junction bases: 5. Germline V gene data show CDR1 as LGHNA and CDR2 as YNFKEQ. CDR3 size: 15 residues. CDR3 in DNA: TGTGCCAGCAGCCCTGACAGGGGTCCCTCCTACGAGCAGTACTTC. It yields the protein CASSPDRGPSYEQYF.

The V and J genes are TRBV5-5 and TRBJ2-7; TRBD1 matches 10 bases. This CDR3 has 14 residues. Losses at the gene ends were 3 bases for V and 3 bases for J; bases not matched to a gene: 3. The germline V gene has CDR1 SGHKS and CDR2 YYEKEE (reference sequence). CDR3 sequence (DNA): TGTGCCAGCAGCTGGGGGACAGGGGACTACGAGCAGTACTTC. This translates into CASSWGTGDYEQYF. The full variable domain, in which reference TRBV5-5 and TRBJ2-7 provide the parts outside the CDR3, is DAGVTQSPTHLIKTRGQQVTLRCSPISGHKSVSWYQQVLGQGPQFIFQYYEKEERGRGNFPDRFSARQFPNYSSELNVNALLLGDSALYLCASSWGTGDYEQYFGPGTRLTVT.

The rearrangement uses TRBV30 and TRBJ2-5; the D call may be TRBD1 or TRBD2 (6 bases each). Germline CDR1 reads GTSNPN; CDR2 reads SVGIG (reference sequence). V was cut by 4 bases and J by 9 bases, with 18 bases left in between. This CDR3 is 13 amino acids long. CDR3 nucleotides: TGTGCCTGGAATGGGGCTAGGGGGGAGCCCCAGTACTTC. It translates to CAWNGARGEPQYF.

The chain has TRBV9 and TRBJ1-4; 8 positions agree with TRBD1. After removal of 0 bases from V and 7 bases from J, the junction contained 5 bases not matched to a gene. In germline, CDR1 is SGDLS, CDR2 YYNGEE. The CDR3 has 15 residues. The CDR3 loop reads CASSVDPTGVEKLFF. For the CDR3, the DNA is TGTGCCAGCAGCGTAGACCCGACAGGGGTTGAAAAACTGTTTTTT. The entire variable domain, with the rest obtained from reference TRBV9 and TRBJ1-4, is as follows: DSGVTQTPKHLITATGQRVTLRCSPRSGDLSVYWYQQSLDQGLQFLIQYYNGEERAKGNILERFSAQQFPDLHSELNLSSLELGDSALYFCASSVDPTGVEKLFFGSGTQLSVL.

This chain's CDR3 is CATSGRDRAYEQYF. In DNA, the CDR3 is TGTGCCACCAGCGGCCGGGACAGGGCCTACGAGCAGTACTTC. This chain connects TRBV15 to TRBJ2-7; 9 bases map to TRBD1. J gave up 2 bases and V 5 bases, and 4 bases lay outside the gene matches. The germline CDR1 and CDR2 sequences are LNHNV and YYDKDF (reference sequence). This CDR3 is built from 14 residues.

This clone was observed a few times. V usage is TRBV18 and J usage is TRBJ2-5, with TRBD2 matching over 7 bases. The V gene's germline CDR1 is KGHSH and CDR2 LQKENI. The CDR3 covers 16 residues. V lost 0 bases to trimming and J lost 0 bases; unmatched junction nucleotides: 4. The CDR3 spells CASSPPGTTYQETQYF. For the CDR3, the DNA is TGTGCCAGCTCACCACCCGGGACTACGTACCAAGAGACCCAGTACTTC.

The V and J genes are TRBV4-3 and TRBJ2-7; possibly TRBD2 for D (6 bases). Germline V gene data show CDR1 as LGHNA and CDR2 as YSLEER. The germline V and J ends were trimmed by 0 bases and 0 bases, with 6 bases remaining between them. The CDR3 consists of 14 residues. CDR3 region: CASSQDGGSYEQYF. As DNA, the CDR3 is TGCGCCAGCAGCCAAGACGGGGGCTCCTACGAGCAGTACTTC.

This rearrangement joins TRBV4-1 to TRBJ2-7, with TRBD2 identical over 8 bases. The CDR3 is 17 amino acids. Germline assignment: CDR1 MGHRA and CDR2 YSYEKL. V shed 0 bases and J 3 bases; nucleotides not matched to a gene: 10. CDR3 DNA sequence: TGCGCCAGCAGCCAAGAGGAATGGCGGGAGGAAGGCTACGAGCAGTACTTC. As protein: CASSQEEWREEGYEQYF.

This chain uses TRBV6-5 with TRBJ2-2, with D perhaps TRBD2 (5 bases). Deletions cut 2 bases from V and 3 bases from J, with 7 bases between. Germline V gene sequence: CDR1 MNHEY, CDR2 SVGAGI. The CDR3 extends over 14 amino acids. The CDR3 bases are TGTGCCAGCAGTTACCTAGCTGACACCGGGGAGCTGTTTTTT. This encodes CASSYLADTGELFF.

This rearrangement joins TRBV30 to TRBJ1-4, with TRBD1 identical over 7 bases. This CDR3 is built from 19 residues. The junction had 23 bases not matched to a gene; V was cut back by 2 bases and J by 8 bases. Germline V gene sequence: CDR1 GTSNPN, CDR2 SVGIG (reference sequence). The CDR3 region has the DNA TGTGCCTGGAGTTCCCAACCGACAGGGAGGCTGGCTCTGGGAGAAAAACTGTTTTTT. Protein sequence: CAWSSQPTGRLALGEKLFF.

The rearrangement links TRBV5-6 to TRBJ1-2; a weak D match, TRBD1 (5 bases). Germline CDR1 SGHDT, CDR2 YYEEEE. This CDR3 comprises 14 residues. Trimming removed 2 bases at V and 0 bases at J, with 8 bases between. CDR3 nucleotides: TGTGCCAGCAGCTTATTGACAGCTAACTATGGCTACACCTTC. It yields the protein CASSLLTANYGYTF.

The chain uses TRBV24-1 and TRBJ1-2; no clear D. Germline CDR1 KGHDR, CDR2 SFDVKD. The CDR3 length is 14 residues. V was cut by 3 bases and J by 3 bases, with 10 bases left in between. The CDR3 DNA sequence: TGTGCCACCAGTGATGGAGACAACCACTATGGCTACACCTTC. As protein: CATSDGDNHYGYTF.